These 23 T cell receptor beta chains share one sample of origin, sequenced in a study of CD8 T cells in ankylosing spondylitis. TCRdb called the 5' RACE reads again in MiXCR, with one record for every CDR3 protein. The sample shows approximately 520,000 distinct CDR3 sequences, about 5% of them seen only once. No antigens are known for them. Study results and limitations: Ankylosing spondylitis blood appeared to carry a characteristic TCR beta motif of under ten highly homologous variants.

The sample taken for sequencing was blood, either unsorted or a sorted T cell fraction (not recorded which). The receptors derive from a male donor with ankylosing spondylitis.

The genes are TRBV28 and TRBJ1-2; unclear D gene. The V gene lost 2 bases and the J gene lost 4 bases, with 14 bases spanning the gap. CDR1 MDHEN and CDR2 SYDVKM come from the germline V gene. This CDR3 region has 15 residues. This CDR3 reads CASSLTLLGVYGYTF. The CDR3 nucleotides read TGTGCCAGCAGTTTAACGCTTCTTGGCGTCTATGGCTACACCTTC.

This clonotype was picked up a small number of times. Without the conserved terminal phenylalanine or tryptophan, this CDR3 likely stems from a read error. J is TRBJ2-5 and V is TRBV7-9, with D unclear. Trimming left V 2 bases short and J 5 bases short, with 12 bases between. Germline CDR1 and CDR2: SEHNR and FQNEAQ (reference sequence). There are 14 residues in the CDR3. CDR3 sequence (DNA): TGTGCCAGCAGCTTACAGTGGGATCCGGAGACCCAGTACATC. It translates to CASSLQWDPETQYI.

Many counts were recorded for this clonotype. The rearrangement joins TRBV7-9 to TRBJ2-1; D gene uncertain. The CDR3 sequence is 12 residues long. Per the germline V gene, CDR1 is SEHNR and CDR2 is FQNEAQ (reference sequence). V was shortened by 8 bases and J by 8 bases, with 13 bases between the two germline ends. The CDR3 DNA reads as TGTGCCAGCTCCCGAGGTATCTATGAGCAGTTCTTC. Translating gives CASSRGIYEQFF.

There are many counts of this clonotype. In DNA, the CDR3 is TGTGCCACCAGCAGAGATAGGGCCAGCTATGGCTACACCTTC. It codes for CATSRDRASYGYTF. This chain uses TRBV15 with TRBJ1-2; unclear D gene. Germline loops: CDR1 LNHNV, CDR2 YYDKDF (reference sequence). The CDR3 has 14 amino acids. V lost 0 bases, J lost 4 bases, and 9 bases lay in between.

At least ten counts were recorded for this clonotype. The chain has TRBV20-1 and TRBJ1-4, with D perhaps matching TRBD1 (6 bases). Germline V gene data show CDR1 as DFQATT and CDR2 as SNEGSKA (reference sequence). This CDR3 contains 14 residues. Trimming took 6 bases from V and 8 from J, leaving 19 bases between them. The CDR3 loop is CSAATGTLGEKLFF. The CDR3 nucleotides are TGCAGTGCCGCAACCGGGACACTTGGGGAAAAACTGTTTTTT.

Comments on this clonotype: A junction boundary mismatches the germline segment, possibly from a read error. The genes are TRBV7-2 and TRBJ2-7; D gene uncertain. The CDR3 sequence is 13 residues long. The germline V gene encodes CDR1 SGHTA and CDR2 FQGNSA. The CDR3 loop is CASSQTGSYDQYF. The CDR3 region has the DNA TGTGCCAGCAGCCAGACGGGTTCCTACGACCAGTACTTC.

The sample holds many counts of this clonotype. V and J are TRBV12-3 or TRBV12-4 and TRBJ2-1; D not certain. The CDR3 spans 14 residues. The V gene lost 5 bases and the J gene lost 5 bases, with 13 bases spanning the gap. CDR3 nucleotides: TGTGCCAGCAGTCCTTTTGCCCCAAACAATGAGCAGTTCTTC. As protein: CASSPFAPNNEQFF.

This clonotype occurred many times. This chain links TRBV2 with TRBJ2-2; D remains ambiguous. Germline values: CDR1 SNHLY, CDR2 FYNNEI. The germline V and J ends were trimmed by 7 bases and 2 bases, with 14 bases remaining between them. This CDR3 comprises 15 residues. The chain's CDR3 is CASNGKTLNTGELFF. The CDR3 DNA sequence: TGTGCCAGCAACGGCAAAACATTAAACACCGGGGAGCTGTTTTTT.

This clonotype was observed a few times. The V call is TRBV11-2, the J call TRBJ2-1; D gene uncertain. Germline V gene sequence: CDR1 SGHAT, CDR2 FQNNGV. The CDR3 length is 15 residues. Trimming shortened V by 2 bases and J by 0 bases, and 8 bases separated the two germline ends. CDR3 residues: CASSLISSSYNEQFF. The DNA of the CDR3 is TGTGCCAGCAGCTTAATCTCCAGCTCCTACAATGAGCAGTTCTTC.

This clonotype was counted many times. The J gene is TRBJ2-5, the V gene TRBV6-4; no clear D. This CDR3 contains 13 residues. CDR1 and CDR2 (germline): MRHNA, SNTAGT. V shed 4 bases and J shed 5 bases, with 11 bases lying between them. CDR3 nucleotides: TGTGCCAGCAGTGTGGATAGTACGGAGACCCAGTACTTC. Its protein is CASSVDSTETQYF.

In this sample, this clonotype turned up many times. This rearrangement joins TRBV6-1 to TRBJ2-3, with 8 positions matching TRBD2. The CDR3 spans 16 residues. Trimming removed 7 bases from V and 2 bases from J; junction bases left unmatched: 11. The germline gives CDR1 MNHNS, CDR2 SASEGT. The CDR3 bases are TGTGCCAGCACCCGAAGGCAACTAGCGGCCACAGATACGCAGTATTTT. Translating it yields CASTRRQLAATDTQYF.

This clonotype was counted many times. The J gene is TRBJ1-1, the V gene TRBV29-1; D might be TRBD1 (5 bases). The CDR3 loop spans 13 amino acids. Germline CDR1 is SQVTM and CDR2 is ANQGSEA. V was cut by 6 bases and J by 0 bases, with 11 bases left in between. The CDR3 DNA follows: TGCAGCGTCGCTGGGACCATGAACACTGAAGCTTTCTTT. Protein sequence: CSVAGTMNTEAFF.

The chain recombines TRBV4-1 with TRBJ2-6; tentatively, D is TRBD2 (7 bases). The CDR3 extends over 18 amino acids. The germline V gene has CDR1 MGHRA and CDR2 YSYEKL. V shed 1 base and J shed 2 bases, with 15 bases lying between them. CDR3 amino acids: CASSQGGGRGTGANVLTF. Here the CDR3 DNA reads TGCGCCAGCAGCCAAGGGGGGGGCAGGGGCACTGGGGCCAACGTCCTGACTTTC.

This clonotype has at least ten counts. The chain uses TRBV20-1 and TRBJ2-3, with D possibly TRBD2 on 5 matching bases. The CDR3 totals 14 residues. V lost 4 bases and J 6 bases, leaving 17 bases between the germline ends. Germline CDR1 reads DFQATT; CDR2 reads SNEGSKA (reference sequence). In DNA, the CDR3 is TGCAGTGCTATTGATTCCTTGACGGGGGATACGCAGTATTTT. This translates into CSAIDSLTGDTQYF.

This clonotype was seen many times. The chain joins TRBV15 to TRBJ1-1; D possibly corresponds to TRBD1 (6 bases). The CDR3 loop spans 16 amino acids. Germline lookup yields CDR1 LNHNV and CDR2 YYDKDF (reference sequence). V shed 0 bases and J shed 2 bases, with 13 bases lying between them. CDR3 sequence: CATSRDPRTANTEAFF. Written as DNA, the CDR3 is TGTGCCACCAGCAGAGATCCGAGGACAGCCAACACTGAAGCTTTCTTT.

This clonotype came up many times. The gene calls are TRBV12-3 or TRBV12-4 and TRBJ2-2; D gene unclear. V lost 3 bases and J 9 bases, leaving 5 bases between the germline ends. The length of the CDR3 is 11 residues. In nucleotides, the CDR3 is TGTGCCAGCAGTTTTGCCTGGGAGCTGTTTTTT. It translates to CASSFAWELFF.

This clonotype was observed many times. V is TRBV28 and J is TRBJ2-5, with 9 bases matching TRBD2. Looked up from germline, CDR1 is MDHEN and CDR2 is SYDVKM. Trimming removed 5 bases from V and 3 bases from J; junction bases left unmatched: 10. This CDR3 has 16 amino acids. The CDR3 protein is CASSPSGLAYKETQYF. The CDR3 DNA sequence: TGTGCCAGCAGTCCATCCGGACTAGCGTATAAAGAGACCCAGTACTTC.

This clonotype has at least ten counts. The chain links TRBV18 to TRBJ2-2; D perhaps matches TRBD1 (6 bases). The V and J ends lost 6 bases and 2 bases respectively, with 13 bases between them. The CDR3 consists of 15 residues. Germline V gives CDR1 KGHSH, CDR2 LQKENI. CDR3: CASSPDSANTGELFF. Here the CDR3 DNA reads TGTGCCAGCTCTCCGGACAGCGCTAACACCGGGGAGCTGTTTTTT.

This clonotype was observed at least ten times. This chain joins TRBV10-3 and TRBJ1-6; weak D call: TRBD1 (6 bases). Looked up from germline, CDR1 is ENHRY and CDR2 is SYGVKD. The CDR3 has 13 amino acids. V lost 7 bases and J lost 6, with 10 bases in between. The CDR3 DNA reads TGTGCCATCACAAACAGGGTTAATTCACCCCTCCACTTT. It encodes CAITNRVNSPLHF.

This rearrangement joins TRBV5-1 to TRBJ2-5; D call uncertain. The V gene's germline CDR1 is SGHRS and CDR2 YFSETQ. V was pared by 7 bases and J by 5 bases, with 18 bases between. The CDR3 spans 14 residues. Here the CDR3 reads CASHPNPGDETQYF. In nucleotides, the CDR3 is TGCGCCAGCCATCCCAACCCTGGGGATGAGACCCAGTACTTC.

A note on this clonotype: This may stem from a read error, because a much larger clone lies one nucleotide away. J is TRBJ2-5 and V is TRBV11-2, with 10 bases that match TRBD1. Germline-derived CDR1 and CDR2 are SGHAT and FQNNGV. This CDR3 region has 17 residues. The CDR3 DNA reads TGTGCCTGCAGCCCAAATCCGGGACAGGGGCTTCAAGAGACCCAGTACTTC. Its translation: CACSPNPGQGLQETQYF.

At least ten counts were recorded for this clonotype. This chain joins TRBV27 and TRBJ2-7; 13 bases fit TRBD2. The CDR3 loop spans 14 amino acids. The J segment lost 10 bases and the V segment lost 3 bases, leaving 6 bases of the junction unmatched. Germline V gene lookup returns CDR1 MNHEY and CDR2 SMNVEV (reference sequence). CDR3 nucleotides: TGTGCCAGCAGTTTTACTAGCGGGGGGGAGTTACAGTACTTC. Translation gives CASSFTSGGELQYF.

The chain recombines TRBV6-5 with TRBJ1-2; no firm D call. Germline CDR1 reads MNHEY; CDR2 reads SVGAGI. This CDR3 region has 13 residues. The germline V and J ends were trimmed by 0 bases and 5 bases, with 7 bases remaining between them. The CDR3 region is CASSYSRSYGYTF. CDR3 nucleotides: TGTGCCAGCAGTTACTCGAGGTCATATGGCTACACCTTC.